What follows are 16 T cell receptor beta chains derived from one specimen sequenced in a study of blood T cell repertoires in COVID-19. Sequencing was performed with immunoSEQ multiplex PCR; in TCRdb, only in-frame clones are kept and a portion is missing. The sample has 120,000 to 150,000 clones, approximately 79% seen once. The material sequenced was peripheral blood. These receptors originate from a man aged 50 to 59 with active or convalescent COVID-19.

As concerns this clone: This sample includes further DNA sequences coding for the same CDR3. The V and J genes are TRBV5-5 and TRBJ1-1, with a weak D call TRBD1 (5 bases). Trimming pared 0 bases from V and 5 bases from J, leaving 17 bases between. The germline gives CDR1 SGHKS, CDR2 YYEKEE (reference sequence). The CDR3 length is 16 residues. The CDR3 DNA follows: TGTGCCAGCAGCTTGGGGCGGGGGGATATCAGAACTGAAGCTTTCTTT. Translating it yields CASSLGRGDIRTEAFF. Filled out from reference TRBV5-5 and TRBJ1-1, the complete variable domain reads DAGVTQSPTHLIKTRGQQVTLRCSPISGHKSVSWYQQVLGQGPQFIFQYYEKEERGRGNFPDRFSARQFPNYSSELNVNALLLGDSALYLCASSLGRGDIRTEAFFGQGTRLTVV.

V gene TRBV5-1 combines with J gene TRBJ2-5; 9 bases fit TRBD2. CDR1 and CDR2 from the germline V gene are SGHRS and YFSETQ. Trimming at V came to 4 bases and at J to 3 bases, leaving 4 bases not matched to a gene. The CDR3 extends over 14 amino acids. CDR3 nucleotides: TGCGCCAGCAGCAACTTAGCGGGAGAAGAGACCCAGTACTTC. Translation gives CASSNLAGEETQYF.

In its sample, this clone was seen once. The chain joins TRBV1 to TRBJ2-1; the table assigns TRBD2, which was not confirmed against the DNA. TRBV1 is described as a pseudogene. The CDR3 length is 17 residues. CDR3 DNA: TGCACCAGCAGCCAAGGATCCCTAGCGCCGAGAGACAATGAGCAGTTCTTC. Translated: CTSSQGSLAPRDNEQFF.

The V call is TRBV19, the J call TRBJ2-3; TRBD2 matches at 11 bases. There are 15 residues in the CDR3. CDR1 and CDR2 from the germline V gene are LNHDA and SQIVND (reference sequence). Unmatched junction bases numbered 2, after V lost 2 bases and J lost 4 bases. CDR3 nucleotides: TGTGCCAGTAGTATAAGACTAGCGGGACCAGATACGCAGTATTTT. Its protein is CASSIRLAGPDTQYF.

The chain recombines TRBV7-8 with TRBJ2-1; D may be TRBD1 (5 bases). Trimming cost V 4 bases and J 4 bases, with 11 bases left between them. The CDR3 loop spans 14 amino acids. Germline V gene lookup returns CDR1 SGHVS and CDR2 FQNEAQ. The CDR3 protein is CASSSKGSYNEQFF. The CDR3 region has the DNA TGTGCCAGCAGCTCTAAGGGGTCGTACAATGAGCAGTTCTTC.

V and J are TRBV28 and TRBJ2-7; TRBD1 aligns across 12 bases. The CDR3 is made up of 24 amino acids. Germline V gene data show CDR1 as MDHEN and CDR2 as SYDVKM. The V gene end was trimmed by 4 bases and the J gene end by 0 bases; junction bases not matched to a gene: 28. CDR3 coding DNA: TGTGCCAGCAGTTCCCTTTCGCCGGGACAGGGGGCGAGGGGGATTGATAGCGGCTCCTACGAGCAGTACTTC. Translated, it gives CASSSLSPGQGARGIDSGSYEQYF.

The chain carries TRBV19 and TRBJ2-7, with TRBD2 matching over 13 bases. Germline CDR1 reads LNHDA; CDR2 reads SQIVND (reference sequence). There are 15 residues in the CDR3. The ends lost 6 bases at V and 2 bases at J; junction bases unmatched: 4. The CDR3 reads CASRTGTSGTYEQYF. The CDR3 bases are TGTGCCAGTAGAACCGGGACTAGCGGGACCTACGAGCAGTACTTC.

This chain uses TRBV7-3 with TRBJ2-3; 10 bases match TRBD2. CDR1 and CDR2 from the germline V gene are SGHTA and FQGTGA. CDR3 length equals 14 residues. Unmatched junction bases numbered 3, after V lost 8 bases and J lost 1 base. This CDR3 reads CASGTSDRTDTQYF. The CDR3, as DNA: TGTGCCAGCGGGACTAGCGACCGCACAGATACGCAGTATTTT.

The rearrangement joins TRBV6-2 or TRBV6-3 to TRBJ1-1, with D perhaps matching TRBD1 (6 bases). Germline assignment: CDR1 MNHEY and CDR2 SVGEGT. There are 14 residues in the CDR3. V lost 0 bases, J lost 4 bases, and 9 bases lay in between. CDR3 nucleotide sequence: TGTGCCAGCAGTTACTCCCGGGACACCACTGAAGCTTTCTTT. Translating gives CASSYSRDTTEAFF.

This chain uses TRBV10-3 with TRBJ1-1, with TRBD1 as a possible D gene (6 bases). Germline CDR1 ENHRY, CDR2 SYGVKD. The CDR3 sequence is 16 residues long. Trimming cost V 4 bases and J 1 base, with 16 bases left between them. The CDR3 protein is CAISASVGTRNTEAFF. CDR3 bases: TGTGCCATCAGTGCCTCAGTCGGGACAAGGAACACTGAAGCTTTCTTT.

The J gene is TRBJ1-5, the V gene TRBV2; D possibly corresponds to TRBD1 (5 bases). V was cut by 8 bases and J by 0 bases, with 8 bases left in between. The CDR3 has 13 amino acids. Per the germline V gene, CDR1 is SNHLY and CDR2 is FYNNEI. The chain's CDR3 is CASLGDSNQPQHF. The CDR3 DNA reads as TGTGCCAGCTTAGGGGATAGCAATCAGCCCCAGCATTTT.

The J gene is TRBJ2-1, the V gene TRBV5-4; 16 bases map to TRBD2. V lost 5 bases, J lost 4 bases, and 9 bases stayed unmatched. Germline values: CDR1 SGHNT, CDR2 YYREEE (reference sequence). CDR3 length equals 18 residues. The CDR3 is CASSRGTSGRAGYNEQFF. The CDR3 bases are TGTGCCAGCAGTCGAGGGACTAGCGGGAGGGCCGGGTACAATGAGCAGTTCTTC.

The rearrangement links TRBV7-8 to TRBJ2-1; 10 bases match TRBD2. J lost 7 bases, V lost 5 bases, and 8 bases had no gene match. This CDR3 region has 15 residues. CDR1 is SGHVS and CDR2 is FQNEAQ in the germline V gene. The CDR3 DNA reads as TGTGCCAGCAGCAGCTCCCCAGCGGGAGGGAATGAGCAGTTCTTC. This sequence encodes CASSSSPAGGNEQFF.

This clone has more than one count but fewer than ten. Other DNA sequences in the sample encode the same CDR3. The genes are TRBV19 and TRBJ2-7; 8 bases map to TRBD1. There are 11 residues in the CDR3. The germline gives CDR1 LNHDA, CDR2 SQIVND (reference sequence). The CDR3: CASQGAYEQYF. CDR3 nucleotide sequence: TGTGCTTCACAGGGGGCCTACGAGCAGTACTTC. Combining the CDR3 with reference TRBV19 and TRBJ2-7 gives the whole variable domain DGGITQSPKYLFRKEGQNVTLSCEQNLNHDAMYWYRQDPGQGLRLIYYSQIVNDFQKGDIAEGYSVSREKKESFPLTVTSAQKNPTAFYLCASQGAYEQYFGPGTRLTVT.

The V gene is TRBV10-1, the J gene TRBJ1-1; tentatively, D is TRBD1 (6 bases). The CDR3 contains 13 residues. V was clipped by 6 bases and J by 2 bases, with 10 bases between them. Germline V CDR1 and CDR2: WNHNN, SYGVQD (reference sequence). Here the CDR3 DNA reads TGCGCCAGCAGGGACAGTGTAAACACTGAAGCTTTCTTT. It translates to CASRDSVNTEAFF.

The chain has TRBV12-3 or TRBV12-4 and TRBJ1-2, with D perhaps TRBD1 (6 bases). The CDR3 length is 13 residues. Trimming removed 5 bases from V and 5 bases from J, with 12 bases in between. In nucleotides, the CDR3 is TGTGCCAGCAGTCGACAGGTCGGTTATGGCTACACCTTC. This gives the protein CASSRQVGYGYTF.